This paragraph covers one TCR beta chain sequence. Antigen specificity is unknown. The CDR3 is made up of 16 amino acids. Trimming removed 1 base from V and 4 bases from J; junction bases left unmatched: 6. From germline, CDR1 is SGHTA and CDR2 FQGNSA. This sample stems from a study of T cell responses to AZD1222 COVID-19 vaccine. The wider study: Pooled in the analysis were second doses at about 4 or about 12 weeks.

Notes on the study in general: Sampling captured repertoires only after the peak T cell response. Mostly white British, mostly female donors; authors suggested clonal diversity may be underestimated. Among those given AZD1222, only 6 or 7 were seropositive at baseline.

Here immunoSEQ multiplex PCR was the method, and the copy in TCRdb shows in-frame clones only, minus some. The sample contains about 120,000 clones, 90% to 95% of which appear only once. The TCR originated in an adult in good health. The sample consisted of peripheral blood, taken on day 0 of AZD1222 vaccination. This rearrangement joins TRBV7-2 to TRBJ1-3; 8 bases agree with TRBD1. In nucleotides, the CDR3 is TGTGCCAGCAGCTTAGTAGGACAGGGAGGGGGAAACACCATATATTTT. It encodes CASSLVGQGGGNTIYF.